This entry lists 16 T cell receptor beta chains sequenced from one sample in a study of T cell changes during pregnancy in multiple sclerosis. Using immunoSEQ multiplex PCR, the repertoire was profiled, and TCRdb retains in-frame clones only, with some absent. The table records 14,000 to 15,000 clones, about 86% of them present only once. The sample was CD8+ T cells from peripheral blood mononuclear cells, taken in the first trimester of pregnancy. The origin of the receptors is a female donor with multiple sclerosis, enrolled in a pregnancy study.

This chain connects TRBV4-1 to TRBJ2-1, with 9 bases that match TRBD2. This CDR3 spans 16 amino acids. The germline V gene encodes CDR1 MGHRA and CDR2 YSYEKL. J gave up 2 bases and V 4 bases, and 6 bases lay outside the gene matches. The CDR3 loop reads CASSPSAGGPYNEQFF. The CDR3 nucleotides read TGCGCCAGCAGCCCCTCGGCGGGAGGGCCCTACAATGAGCAGTTCTTC.

The gene calls are TRBV9 and TRBJ2-7; 8 bases agree with TRBD1. The CDR3 is 14 amino acids. Trimming took 4 bases from V and 2 from J; bases not matched to a gene: 5. CDR1 and CDR2 (germline): SGDLS, YYNGEE. CDR3 coding DNA: TGTGCCAGCAGCCCAGGACAGGGAGCCTACGAGCAGTACTTC. Protein: CASSPGQGAYEQYF.

This clone was counted once. Here the CDR3 DNA reads TGTGCCAGCAGTGATTATAGGGGACAGGGCCAGACCTATGGCTACACCTTC. Its protein is CASSDYRGQGQTYGYTF. The J gene is TRBJ1-2, the V gene TRBV6-1; 9 nucleotides align to TRBD1. Losses at the gene ends were 3 bases for V and 4 bases for J; bases not matched to a gene: 12. The germline gives CDR1 MNHNS, CDR2 SASEGT. CDR3 length: 17 residues.

This chain connects TRBV6-6 to TRBJ1-1, with D possibly TRBD1 on 5 matching bases. V was trimmed by 6 bases and J by 1 base, leaving 9 bases between them. The CDR3 runs to 13 residues. CDR1 and CDR2 (germline): MNHNY, SVGAGI (reference sequence). DNA for the CDR3: TGTGCCAGCAGCGAAGACAGGAACACTGAAGCTTTCTTT. This gives the protein CASSEDRNTEAFF.

V usage is TRBV7-9 and J usage is TRBJ1-2, with 7 bases matching TRBD1. Trimming at V came to 5 bases and at J to 2 bases, leaving 11 bases not matched to a gene. Germline V lookup: CDR1 SEHNR, CDR2 FQNEAQ (reference sequence). CDR3 size: 16 residues. As DNA, the CDR3 is TGTGCCAGCAGCACAGCCCCGACAGGGCAGAACTATGGCTACACCTTC. As protein: CASSTAPTGQNYGYTF.

The chain joins TRBV9 to TRBJ1-1, with D hard to call. The V end lost 2 bases, the J end lost 0 bases, and 8 bases lay between the germline ends. Per germline, CDR1 SGDLS and CDR2 YYNGEE. The CDR3 contains 14 residues. CDR3 bases: TGTGCCAGCAGCGTGAGAGACATGAACACTGAAGCTTTCTTT. This codes for CASSVRDMNTEAFF.

This chain joins TRBV19 and TRBJ2-7; 7 positions match TRBD2. The CDR3 spans 15 residues. The V gene end was trimmed by 3 bases and the J gene end by 3 bases; junction bases not matched to a gene: 8. Germline-derived CDR1 and CDR2 are LNHDA and SQIVND (reference sequence). This CDR3 is CASSMASGSFYEQYF. Here the CDR3 DNA reads TGTGCCAGTAGTATGGCTAGCGGATCCTTCTACGAGCAGTACTTC.

The CDR3 reads CASSLQDREHTGELFF. CDR3 coding DNA: TGTGCCAGCAGCCTACAAGACAGGGAACACACCGGGGAGCTGTTTTTT. This chain uses TRBV14 with TRBJ2-2; 7 bases match TRBD1. Germline CDR1 reads SGHDN; CDR2 reads FVKESK. The J segment lost 3 bases and the V segment lost 4 bases, leaving 8 bases of the junction unmatched. CDR3 length: 16 amino acids.

The V call is TRBV4-1, the J call TRBJ2-7, with D possibly being TRBD1 (5 bases). V lost 3 bases to trimming and J lost 7 bases, with 16 bases between them. CDR3 length: 14 amino acids. Germline V gives CDR1 MGHRA, CDR2 YSYEKL. The CDR3 sequence: CASSQAQGPPEQYF. The CDR3 nucleotides read TGCGCCAGCAGCCAGGCCCAGGGCCCGCCGGAGCAGTACTTC.

In this sample, this clone turned up a few times. The chain employs TRBV6-5 and TRBJ1-4, with D possibly matching TRBD1 (5 bases). The CDR3 consists of 15 residues. Germline V lookup: CDR1 MNHEY, CDR2 SVGAGI. Deletions cut 2 bases from V and 8 bases from J, with 15 bases between. The CDR3 sequence: CASSYGAAGGEKLFF. CDR3 sequence (DNA): TGTGCCAGCAGTTACGGGGCTGCGGGAGGAGAAAAACTGTTTTTT.

CDR3 DNA: TGTGCCAGCAGCGATGGACAGGGTGAGCCCGGCGAGCAGTACTTC. This sequence encodes CASSDGQGEPGEQYF. The chain couples TRBV9 to TRBJ2-7, with 8 bases aligning to TRBD1. This CDR3 comprises 15 residues. V shed 3 bases and J 6 bases; nucleotides not matched to a gene: 11. Germline CDR1 reads SGDLS; CDR2 reads YYNGEE.

This chain links TRBV27 with TRBJ1-1; D is possibly TRBD1 (5 bases). The CDR3 length is 13 residues. V lost 2 bases, J lost 5 bases, and 9 bases lay in between. The V gene's germline CDR1 is MNHEY and CDR2 SMNVEV (reference sequence). The CDR3 is CASSLGAQTEAFF. The CDR3 coding sequence is TGTGCCAGCAGTTTAGGGGCACAGACTGAAGCTTTCTTT.

The chain recombines TRBV28 with TRBJ1-2; D is ambiguous. CDR1 and CDR2 from the germline V gene are MDHEN and SYDVKM. The CDR3 totals 18 residues. V lost 8 bases, J lost 0 bases, and 25 bases lay in between. The CDR3 reads CASGSTGILQPTNYGYTF. The CDR3, as DNA: TGTGCCAGCGGCTCGACGGGGATCCTCCAACCGACTAACTATGGCTACACCTTC.

This clone showed up just once. This chain uses TRBV30 with TRBJ2-2; D is unresolved. CDR1 GTSNPN and CDR2 SVGIG come from the germline V gene (reference sequence). V lost 5 bases and J 6 bases, leaving 16 bases between the germline ends. The CDR3 contains 14 residues. CDR3 residues: CAWRIVPLAGELFF. For the CDR3, the DNA is TGTGCCTGGCGAATAGTTCCGCTTGCCGGGGAGCTGTTTTTT.

CDR3 in DNA: TGTGCCAGCAGGGCCGGGAGGGTGAACTCCTACGAGCAGTACTTC. Residues: CASRAGRVNSYEQYF. The chain carries TRBV2 and TRBJ2-7; 8 positions agree with TRBD2. The ends lost 6 bases at V and 0 bases at J; junction bases unmatched: 7. This CDR3 has 15 amino acids. Per germline, CDR1 SNHLY and CDR2 FYNNEI.

This clone is categorized as medium-sized. Here the CDR3 DNA reads TGTGCCAGCAGTTTAAGGAGGGGGCAGGACACTGAAGCTTTCTTT. Residues: CASSLRRGQDTEAFF. The V gene is TRBV11-2, the J gene TRBJ1-1; TRBD1 matches 7 bases. CDR3 size: 15 residues. Germline lookup yields CDR1 SGHAT and CDR2 FQNNGV. J was trimmed by 3 bases and V by 6 bases; bases with no gene match: 10.